Following are 22 T cell receptor beta chains from one sample sequenced in a study of blood T cell repertoires in COVID-19. Here immunoSEQ multiplex PCR was the method, and the copy in TCRdb shows in-frame clones only, minus some. The sample has roughly 400,000 clones, under 90% seen once. Sequencing was carried out using PBMCs or T cells enriched from blood (not recorded which). Every receptor here comes from a woman younger than 45 who had recovered from COVID-19.

The rearrangement links TRBV24-1 to TRBJ2-2; maybe TRBD1 (5 bases). The germline gives CDR1 KGHDR, CDR2 SFDVKD. The CDR3 totals 14 residues. V shed 4 bases and J shed 6 bases, with 11 bases lying between them. Here the CDR3 DNA reads TGTGCCACCAGTGACACAGGATGGCCCGGGGAGCTGTTTTTT. This gives the protein CATSDTGWPGELFF.

V usage is TRBV7-9 and J usage is TRBJ1-2; D call uncertain. The CDR3 runs 13 residues. The germline V and J ends were trimmed by 3 bases and 2 bases, with 7 bases remaining between them. CDR1 SEHNR and CDR2 FQNEAQ come from the germline V gene (reference sequence). In DNA, the CDR3 is TGTGCCAGCAGCTTTCAACGGAACTATGGCTACACCTTC. It encodes CASSFQRNYGYTF.

The chain combines TRBV15 with TRBJ1-5; the D gene is possibly TRBD1 (5 bases). The CDR3 totals 15 residues. Germline V gene sequence: CDR1 LNHNV, CDR2 YYDKDF (reference sequence). V dropped 1 base and J dropped 5 bases, with 12 bases sitting between them. The CDR3 region has the DNA TGTGCCACCAGCAGAGGGGGACTGACCGATCAGCCCCAGCATTTT. It codes for CATSRGGLTDQPQHF.

The J gene is TRBJ2-5, the V gene TRBV27, with D possibly matching TRBD2 (6 bases). Germline CDR1 reads MNHEY; CDR2 reads SMNVEV (reference sequence). The CDR3 has 13 residues. V lost 0 bases, J lost 5 bases, and 7 bases lay in between. The CDR3 region is CASSLSGRETQYF. The DNA for the CDR3 is TGTGCCAGCAGTTTATCGGGGAGGGAGACCCAGTACTTC.

The V and J genes are TRBV4-1 and TRBJ1-5, with TRBD1 matching over 7 bases. The CDR3 sequence is 14 residues long. V lost 3 bases to trimming and J lost 5 bases; unmatched junction nucleotides: 4. The germline V gene encodes CDR1 MGHRA and CDR2 YSYEKL. DNA of the CDR3: TGCGCCAGCAGCCAGAAAGGGGGCGATCAGCCCCAGCATTTT. Translating gives CASSQKGGDQPQHF.

The genes are TRBV4-1 and TRBJ1-2, with TRBD1 matching 7 bases. The CDR3 covers 15 residues. The trim removed 0 bases at V and 5 bases at J, leaving 6 bases unmatched. Germline loops: CDR1 MGHRA, CDR2 YSYEKL. The CDR3 sequence is CASSQDGRGKYGYTF. The DNA for the CDR3 is TGCGCCAGCAGCCAAGACGGCAGGGGGAAGTATGGCTACACCTTC.

V is TRBV7-9 and J is TRBJ1-1, with D maybe TRBD1 (5 bases). The CDR3 spans 15 residues. V was clipped by 1 base and J by 0 bases, with 9 bases between them. CDR1 is SEHNR, CDR2 FQNEAQ, per germline (reference sequence). Here the CDR3 DNA reads TGTGCCAGCAGCTTAGTGCGCAGGGTGAACACTGAAGCTTTCTTT. Encoded protein: CASSLVRRVNTEAFF.

The chain is built from TRBV5-6 and TRBJ1-1, with 8 bases fitting TRBD1. The CDR3 is 16 amino acids. CDR1 and CDR2 (germline): SGHDT, YYEEEE. Trimming removed 2 bases from V and 4 bases from J; junction bases left unmatched: 10. The CDR3 nucleotides read TGTGCCAGCAGCTTCACACCAGGGGGCGACGCCACTGAAGCTTTCTTT. Translated, it gives CASSFTPGGDATEAFF.

The chain has TRBV6-2 or TRBV6-3 and TRBJ2-5; D is perhaps TRBD2 (5 bases). Trimming removed 1 base at V and 2 bases at J, with 11 bases between. The CDR3 is 15 residues long. Per germline, CDR1 MNHEY and CDR2 SVGEGT. The CDR3: CASSYFALAQETQYF. The CDR3 DNA reads TGTGCCAGCAGTTACTTTGCCCTAGCACAAGAGACCCAGTACTTC.

This chain joins TRBV18 and TRBJ1-3; D ambiguous. In germline, CDR1 is KGHSH, CDR2 LQKENI. V lost 2 bases to trimming and J lost 1 base, with 12 bases between them. This CDR3 contains 16 residues. The CDR3 region is CASSPTSRLSGNTIYF. In DNA form, the CDR3 reads TGTGCCAGCTCACCAACCAGTAGACTTTCTGGAAACACCATATATTTT. Filled out from reference TRBV18 and TRBJ1-3, the complete variable domain reads NAGVMQNPRHLVRRRGQEARLRCSPMKGHSHVYWYRQLPEEGLKFMVYLQKENIIDESGMPKERFSAEFPKEGPSILRIQQVVRGDSAAYFCASSPTSRLSGNTIYFGEGSWLTVV.

The chain uses TRBV6-6 and TRBJ1-1; 9 nucleotides line up with TRBD1. This CDR3 contains 15 residues. Germline V gene sequence: CDR1 MNHNY, CDR2 SVGAGI (reference sequence). Trimming at V came to 7 bases and at J to 6 bases, leaving 12 bases not matched to a gene. CDR3 region: CASTNAGTGRSEAFF. The CDR3 region has the DNA TGTGCCAGCACCAATGCCGGGACAGGGAGGTCTGAAGCTTTCTTT.

V and J are TRBV10-1 and TRBJ1-1, with D tentatively TRBD1 (6 bases). The length of the CDR3 is 14 residues. The V gene lost 6 bases and the J gene lost 3 bases, with 14 bases spanning the gap. CDR1 is WNHNN, CDR2 SYGVQD, per germline (reference sequence). The CDR3 DNA follows: TGCGCCAGCAGCTCGGACAGACGAGACACTGAAGCTTTCTTT. Residues: CASSSDRRDTEAFF.

J is TRBJ2-1 and V is TRBV24-1; a possible D gene is TRBD2 (6 bases). The V gene's germline CDR1 is KGHDR and CDR2 SFDVKD. The CDR3 is 12 residues long. The germline V and J ends were trimmed by 7 bases and 9 bases, with 12 bases remaining between them. CDR3 loop: CATRASESEQFF. CDR3 sequence (DNA): TGTGCCACCAGGGCTAGCGAAAGTGAGCAGTTCTTC.

The CDR3 nucleotides read TGTGCCAGCTCACTACAGGGAACTGAAGCTTTCTTT. Protein: CASSLQGTEAFF. The rearrangement links TRBV18 to TRBJ1-1, with D possibly matching TRBD1 (6 bases). V lost 4 bases and J lost 5, with 8 bases in between. The CDR3 has 12 residues. Germline CDR1 KGHSH, CDR2 LQKENI.

J is TRBJ1-5 and V is TRBV28; 7 bases line up with TRBD1. Trimming cost V 5 bases and J 7 bases; bases outside gene matches: 11. There are 15 residues in the CDR3. In germline, CDR1 is MDHEN, CDR2 SYDVKM. CDR3 sequence reads: CASSGTQGDGQPQHF. The CDR3, as DNA: TGTGCCAGCAGTGGAACCCAGGGGGATGGCCAGCCCCAGCATTTT.

J is TRBJ2-7 and V is TRBV25-1; a possible D gene is TRBD2 (6 bases). Germline V lookup: CDR1 MGHDK, CDR2 SYGVNS. This CDR3 is 11 amino acids long. Trimming shortened V by 7 bases and J by 7 bases, and 11 bases separated the two germline ends. The chain's CDR3 is CASTNGREQYF. The CDR3 DNA is TGTGCCAGCACTAATGGGAGGGAGCAGTACTTC.

This CDR3 is CASSPQGWGTEAFF. The CDR3 DNA reads TGTGCCAGCAGCCCACAGGGGTGGGGCACTGAAGCTTTCTTT. The V gene is TRBV5-4, the J gene TRBJ1-1; 7 bases match TRBD1. The CDR3 spans 14 residues. From germline, CDR1 is SGHNT and CDR2 YYREEE (reference sequence). V dropped 4 bases and J dropped 4; count of bases not matched to a gene: 7. Drawing the rest from reference TRBV5-4 and TRBJ1-1, the complete variable domain is ETGVTQSPTHLIKTRGQQVTLRCSSQSGHNTVSWYQQALGQGPQFIFQYYREEENGRGNFPPRFSGLQFPNYSSELNVNALELDDSALYLCASSPQGWGTEAFFGQGTRLTVV.

V usage is TRBV4-1 and J usage is TRBJ2-4, with D tentatively TRBD2 (7 bases). Looked up from germline, CDR1 is MGHRA and CDR2 is YSYEKL. The CDR3 extends over 14 amino acids. CDR3 residues: CAITRGGRLGIQYF. The CDR3 nucleotides read TGCGCGATAACAAGGGGGGGCAGGTTAGGCATTCAGTACTTC.

The rearrangement uses TRBV7-2 and TRBJ2-5, with 12 positions matching TRBD2. The CDR3 sequence is 17 residues long. V shed 2 bases, J shed 1 base, and the junction held 5 bases outside the gene matches. CDR1 SGHTA and CDR2 FQGNSA come from the germline V gene. The CDR3 DNA follows: TGTGCCAGCAGCTTACCCAAACTAGCGGGGGGCCAAGAGACCCAGTACTTC. It specifies CASSLPKLAGGQETQYF.

The V gene is TRBV5-1, the J gene TRBJ2-3; TRBD1 agrees at 8 bases. Trimming took 4 bases from V and 4 from J; bases not matched to a gene: 8. The CDR3 runs to 15 residues. Looked up from germline, CDR1 is SGHRS and CDR2 is YFSETQ. CDR3 sequence (DNA): TGCGCCAGCAGCACATCGACAGGGGAGGCAGATACGCAGTATTTT. This translates into CASSTSTGEADTQYF.

V is TRBV7-8 and J is TRBJ1-6; D perhaps matches TRBD1 (6 bases). Germline CDR1 is SGHVS and CDR2 is FQNEAQ. This CDR3 has 16 amino acids. Trimming stripped 0 bases from V and 6 bases from J, with 12 bases between. In DNA, the CDR3 is TGTGCCAGCAGCTTAGCTCTAGGACAGATTAATTCACCCCTCCACTTT. It translates to CASSLALGQINSPLHF. Combining the CDR3 with reference TRBV7-8 and TRBJ1-6 gives the whole variable domain GAGVSQSPRYKVAKRGQDVALRCDPISGHVSLFWYQQALGQGPEFLTYFQNEAQLDKSGLPSDRFFAERPEGSVSTLKIQRTQQEDSAVYLCASSLALGQINSPLHFGNGTRLTVT.

The chain recombines TRBV7-9 with TRBJ1-1; no reliable D call. With 4 bases removed from V and 5 bases from J, the gap between germline ends came to 14 bases. Germline V gene lookup returns CDR1 SEHNR and CDR2 FQNEAQ (reference sequence). This CDR3 comprises 14 residues. The DNA of the CDR3 is TGTGCCAGCAGCTCTCTCGGGGATCGAACTGAAGCTTTCTTT. Protein: CASSSLGDRTEAFF.